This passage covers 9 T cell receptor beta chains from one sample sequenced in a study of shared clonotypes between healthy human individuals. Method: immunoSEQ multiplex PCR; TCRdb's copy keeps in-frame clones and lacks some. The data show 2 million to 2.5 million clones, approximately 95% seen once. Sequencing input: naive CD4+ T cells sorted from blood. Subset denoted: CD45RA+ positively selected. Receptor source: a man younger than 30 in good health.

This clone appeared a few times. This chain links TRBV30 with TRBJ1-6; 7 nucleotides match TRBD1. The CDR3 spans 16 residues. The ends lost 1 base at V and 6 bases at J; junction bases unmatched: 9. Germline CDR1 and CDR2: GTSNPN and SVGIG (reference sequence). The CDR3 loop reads CAWSGQGGSSNSPLHF. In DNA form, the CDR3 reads TGTGCCTGGAGTGGACAGGGCGGGAGTAGTAATTCACCCCTCCACTTT.

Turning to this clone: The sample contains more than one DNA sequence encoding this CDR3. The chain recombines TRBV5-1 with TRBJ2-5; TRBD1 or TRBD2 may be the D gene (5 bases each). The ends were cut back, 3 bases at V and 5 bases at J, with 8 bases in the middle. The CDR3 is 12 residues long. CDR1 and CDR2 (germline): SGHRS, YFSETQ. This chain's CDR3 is CASSWGTETQYF. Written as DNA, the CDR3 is TGCGCCAGCAGCTGGGGGACGGAGACCCAGTACTTC.

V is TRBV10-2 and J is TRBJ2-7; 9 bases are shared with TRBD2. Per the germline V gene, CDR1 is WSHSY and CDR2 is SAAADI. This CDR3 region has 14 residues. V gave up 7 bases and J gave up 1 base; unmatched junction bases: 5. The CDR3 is CASTATSGSYEQYF. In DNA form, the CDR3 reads TGCGCCAGCACTGCGACTAGCGGTTCCTACGAGCAGTACTTC.

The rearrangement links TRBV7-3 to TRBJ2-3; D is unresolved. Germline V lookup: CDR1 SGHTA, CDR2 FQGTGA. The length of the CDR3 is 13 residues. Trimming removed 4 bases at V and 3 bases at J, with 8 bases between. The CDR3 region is CASSSAYTDTQYF. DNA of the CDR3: TGTGCCAGCAGCTCCGCGTATACAGATACGCAGTATTTT.

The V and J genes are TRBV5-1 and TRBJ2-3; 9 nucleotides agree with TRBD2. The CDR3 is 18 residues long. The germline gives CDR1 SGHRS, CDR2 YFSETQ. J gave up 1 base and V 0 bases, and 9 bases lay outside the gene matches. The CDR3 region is CASSLGGSGGWGTDTQYF. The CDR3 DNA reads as TGCGCCAGCAGCTTGGGCGGTAGCGGGGGTTGGGGCACAGATACGCAGTATTTT.

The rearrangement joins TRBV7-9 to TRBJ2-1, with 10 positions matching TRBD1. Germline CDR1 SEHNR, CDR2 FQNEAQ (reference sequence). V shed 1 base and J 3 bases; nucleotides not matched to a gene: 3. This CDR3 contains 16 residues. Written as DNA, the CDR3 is TGTGCCAGCAGCTTAGGGGACAGGGGCTTCTACAATGAGCAGTTCTTC. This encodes CASSLGDRGFYNEQFF.

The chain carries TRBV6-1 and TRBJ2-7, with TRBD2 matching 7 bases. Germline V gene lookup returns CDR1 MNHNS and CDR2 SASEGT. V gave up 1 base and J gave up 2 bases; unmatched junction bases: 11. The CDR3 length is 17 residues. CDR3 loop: CASSEVDPLAVTYEQYF. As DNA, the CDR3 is TGTGCCAGCAGTGAAGTTGACCCGCTAGCGGTAACCTACGAGCAGTACTTC.

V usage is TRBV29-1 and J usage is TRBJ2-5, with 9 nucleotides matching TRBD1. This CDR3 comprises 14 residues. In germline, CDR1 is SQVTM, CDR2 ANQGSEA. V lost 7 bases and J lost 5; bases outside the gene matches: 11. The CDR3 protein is CSAKQGAGGETQYF. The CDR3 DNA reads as TGCAGCGCAAAACAGGGGGCTGGCGGGGAGACCCAGTACTTC.

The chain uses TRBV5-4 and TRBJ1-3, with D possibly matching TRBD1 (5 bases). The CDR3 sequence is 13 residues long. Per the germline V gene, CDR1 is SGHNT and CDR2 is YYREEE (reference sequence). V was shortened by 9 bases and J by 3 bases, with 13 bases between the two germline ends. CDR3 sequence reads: CATTGGNGNTIYF. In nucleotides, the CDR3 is TGTGCCACAACGGGGGGGAATGGAAACACCATATATTTT.